One sample yielded the 21 T cell receptor beta chains listed below, sequenced in a study of vaccination and CD4 T cells after COVID-19. As for time point: late sampling 161 to 241 days after vaccination in a few convalescent patients. TCRdb passed the PCR reads through MiXCR, listing each CDR3 protein once. The sample has 25,000 to 30,000 distinct CDR3 sequences; 45% to 60% are singletons. The material was CD4+ T cells from blood, obtained about 7 months after SARS-CoV-2 vaccination. All receptors derive from a human donor who had recovered from COVID-19.

This chain links TRBV7-9 with TRBJ1-6, with D unresolved. This CDR3 region has 14 residues. CDR1 is SEHNR and CDR2 is FQNEAQ in the germline V gene (reference sequence). V was shortened by 3 bases and J by 7 bases, with 10 bases between the two germline ends. The CDR3 here is CASSFRAANSPLHF. Written as DNA, the CDR3 is TGTGCCAGCAGCTTCCGGGCGGCGAATTCACCCCTCCACTTT.

The rearrangement uses TRBV19 and TRBJ1-2; D is possibly TRBD1 (6 bases). The V and J ends lost 5 bases and 3 bases respectively, with 19 bases between them. CDR3 length equals 16 residues. Per germline, CDR1 LNHDA and CDR2 SQIVND (reference sequence). The CDR3 DNA sequence: TGTGCCAGTAGTCTTGCTGGGAGGGGGTCATACTATGGCTACACCTTC. It encodes CASSLAGRGSYYGYTF.

This clonotype has only a few counts. V gene TRBV7-6 combines with J gene TRBJ2-7; D is perhaps TRBD2 (5 bases). Germline V CDR1 and CDR2: SGHVS, FNYEAQ. V lost 3 bases, J lost 0 bases, and 15 bases lay in between. The CDR3 covers 16 residues. The DNA for the CDR3 is TGTGCCAGCAGCTTTGGGAGTGGACCCGGCTCCTACGAGCAGTACTTC. Its protein product is CASSFGSGPGSYEQYF.

This chain links TRBV19 with TRBJ1-5; 8 bases align to TRBD1. Germline CDR1 is LNHDA and CDR2 is SQIVND (reference sequence). J was trimmed by 4 bases and V by 1 base; bases with no gene match: 6. This CDR3 is built from 16 residues. The CDR3 spells CASSIGGRGRNQPQHF. As DNA, the CDR3 is TGTGCCAGTAGTATAGGTGGCAGGGGGCGAAATCAGCCCCAGCATTTT.

The rearrangement uses TRBV10-3 and TRBJ2-2; D is ambiguous. The CDR3 extends over 13 amino acids. V was trimmed by 3 bases and J by 5 bases, leaving 7 bases between them. Germline lookup yields CDR1 ENHRY and CDR2 SYGVKD. The CDR3 DNA sequence: TGTGCCATCAGTGAATACGGGACCGGGGAGCTGTTTTTT. Translation: CAISEYGTGELFF.

V usage is TRBV6-5 and J usage is TRBJ2-3; D unresolved. The CDR3 extends over 15 amino acids. Trimming stripped 2 bases from V and 2 bases from J, with 11 bases between. Germline CDR1 MNHEY, CDR2 SVGAGI. Written as DNA, the CDR3 is TGTGCCAGCAGTTACGGGGTGTTGGACACAGATACGCAGTATTTT. Protein: CASSYGVLDTDTQYF.

This clonotype was counted a few times. The rearrangement links TRBV5-1 to TRBJ2-7; 8 nucleotides agree with TRBD2. V shed 4 bases, J shed 4 bases, and the junction held 7 bases outside the gene matches. Germline V gene sequence: CDR1 SGHRS, CDR2 YFSETQ. The CDR3 is made up of 14 amino acids. The CDR3 bases are TGCGCCAGCAGCATGTCGACTAGCGCGTACGAGCAGTACTTC. Translation gives CASSMSTSAYEQYF.

This clonotype was seen only a few times. This chain connects TRBV20-1 to TRBJ2-6; a possible D gene is TRBD1 (6 bases). Per germline, CDR1 DFQATT and CDR2 SNEGSKA (reference sequence). CDR3 size: 16 residues. With 2 bases removed from V and 0 bases from J, the gap between germline ends came to 11 bases. The CDR3 sequence: CSARQGLGSGANVLTF. Here the CDR3 DNA reads TGCAGTGCTAGACAGGGGTTGGGCTCTGGGGCCAACGTCCTGACTTTC.

This clonotype was counted between two and nine times. The chain joins TRBV24-1 to TRBJ2-5; D gene ambiguous. With 0 bases removed from V and 2 bases from J, the gap between germline ends came to 6 bases. CDR3 size: 14 residues. Germline lookup yields CDR1 KGHDR and CDR2 SFDVKD. The CDR3 nucleotides read TGTGCCACCAGTGATTTGGCGGTGCAAGAGACCCAGTACTTC. Its protein is CATSDLAVQETQYF.

The rearrangement links TRBV27 to TRBJ1-2; unclear D gene. CDR1 is MNHEY and CDR2 is SMNVEV in the germline V gene (reference sequence). Deletions cut 5 bases from V and 4 bases from J, with 14 bases between. The CDR3 totals 14 residues. CDR3 residues: CASSPHERPYGYTF. The DNA of the CDR3 is TGTGCCAGCAGTCCACACGAAAGACCCTATGGCTACACCTTC.

Judged by abundance, this clonotype is medium-sized. The rearrangement uses TRBV7-8 and TRBJ2-5, with TRBD1 as a possible D gene (5 bases). This CDR3 region has 14 residues. V was pared by 0 bases and J by 5 bases, with 10 bases between. Looked up from germline, CDR1 is SGHVS and CDR2 is FQNEAQ. CDR3 in DNA: TGTGCCAGCAGCTTAGCCAGGGTCATTGAGACCCAGTACTTC. Amino acid sequence: CASSLARVIETQYF.

The chain is built from TRBV28 and TRBJ1-5; 7 bases are a match to TRBD1. Germline CDR1 and CDR2: MDHEN and SYDVKM. V gave up 8 bases and J gave up 0 bases; unmatched junction bases: 4. The length of the CDR3 is 14 residues. CDR3 amino acids: CASLAGGSNQPQHF. In nucleotides, the CDR3 is TGTGCCAGCTTAGCAGGGGGTAGCAATCAGCCCCAGCATTTT.

This clonotype has only a few counts. The CDR3 loop is CASSPGTGGTEAFF. The CDR3 DNA reads as TGTGCCAGCAGCCCCGGGACAGGCGGCACTGAAGCTTTCTTT. This chain connects TRBV5-8 to TRBJ1-1; 8 bases fit TRBD1. Germline CDR1 is SGHTS and CDR2 is YDEGEE. The V and J ends lost 4 bases and 4 bases, in that order; junction bases with no gene match: 6. The CDR3 runs 14 residues.

V usage is TRBV7-9 and J usage is TRBJ2-3; D gene uncertain. Trimming removed 3 bases at V and 4 bases at J, with 17 bases between. The CDR3 spans 16 residues. Germline V CDR1 and CDR2: SEHNR, FQNEAQ (reference sequence). The CDR3 DNA is TGTGCCAGCAGCTTCATGGCAGACAATCTCCCAGATACGCAGTATTTT. Translation: CASSFMADNLPDTQYF.

This clonotype was seen once. V gene TRBV4-2 combines with J gene TRBJ1-1; D ambiguous. This CDR3 is 16 amino acids long. The germline V and J ends were trimmed by 3 bases and 1 base, with 15 bases remaining between them. From germline, CDR1 is LGHNA and CDR2 YNFKEQ. This CDR3 reads CASSHTQVSANTEAFF. The CDR3 DNA sequence: TGTGCCAGCAGCCATACCCAGGTTTCGGCGAACACTGAAGCTTTCTTT.

V is TRBV7-2 and J is TRBJ2-7; 8 nucleotides align to TRBD1. J was trimmed by 3 bases and V by 5 bases; bases with no gene match: 6. In germline, CDR1 is SGHTA, CDR2 FQGNSA. This CDR3 is built from 14 residues. CDR3 residues: CASSIGQGSYEQYF. The DNA for the CDR3 is TGTGCCAGCAGCATAGGACAGGGAAGCTACGAGCAGTACTTC.

The V and J genes are TRBV7-2 and TRBJ2-4, with D perhaps given as TRBD1 or TRBD2 (6 bases each). CDR3 length equals 14 residues. Germline V CDR1 and CDR2: SGHTA, FQGNSA. Trimming left V 5 bases short and J 9 bases short, with 17 bases between. CDR3 in DNA: TGTGCCAGCAGCCTTGCTGGAGGGGGGAGCATTCAGTACTTC. This sequence encodes CASSLAGGGSIQYF.

This clonotype showed up just once. V usage is TRBV6-4 and J usage is TRBJ1-1; possibly TRBD1 for D (6 bases). CDR1 and CDR2 from the germline V gene are MRHNA and SNTAGT. CDR3 size: 15 residues. Deletions cut 0 bases from V and 3 bases from J, with 11 bases between. The CDR3 bases are TGTGCCAGCAGTGACTCGATGGGGGGCCACACTGAAGCTTTCTTT. Translation: CASSDSMGGHTEAFF.

This chain connects TRBV7-9 to TRBJ2-7; D unresolved. Germline loops: CDR1 SEHNR, CDR2 FQNEAQ (reference sequence). Trimming removed 3 bases at V and 4 bases at J, with 13 bases between. This CDR3 spans 14 amino acids. The CDR3 protein is CASSFVVAGYEQYF. CDR3 nucleotide sequence: TGTGCCAGCAGCTTTGTAGTAGCTGGGTACGAGCAGTACTTC.

The chain combines TRBV7-9 with TRBJ2-1, with TRBD1 identical over 9 bases. There are 15 residues in the CDR3. V dropped 4 bases and J dropped 2; count of bases not matched to a gene: 3. Germline loops: CDR1 SEHNR, CDR2 FQNEAQ (reference sequence). The CDR3 nucleotides are TGTGCCAGCAGCTGGACAGGGGCGCCCTACAATGAGCAGTTCTTC. Its protein product is CASSWTGAPYNEQFF.

In its sample, this clonotype was seen a few times. The chain uses TRBV6-1 and TRBJ1-5; 11 nucleotides agree with TRBD1. The CDR3 loop spans 17 amino acids. Germline CDR1 and CDR2: MNHNS and SASEGT. The V and J ends lost 3 bases and 4 bases, in that order; junction bases with no gene match: 8. Written as DNA, the CDR3 is TGTGCCAGCAGTGACGACCGGGACAGGGGGACTAATCAGCCCCAGCATTTT. Its translation is CASSDDRDRGTNQPQHF.